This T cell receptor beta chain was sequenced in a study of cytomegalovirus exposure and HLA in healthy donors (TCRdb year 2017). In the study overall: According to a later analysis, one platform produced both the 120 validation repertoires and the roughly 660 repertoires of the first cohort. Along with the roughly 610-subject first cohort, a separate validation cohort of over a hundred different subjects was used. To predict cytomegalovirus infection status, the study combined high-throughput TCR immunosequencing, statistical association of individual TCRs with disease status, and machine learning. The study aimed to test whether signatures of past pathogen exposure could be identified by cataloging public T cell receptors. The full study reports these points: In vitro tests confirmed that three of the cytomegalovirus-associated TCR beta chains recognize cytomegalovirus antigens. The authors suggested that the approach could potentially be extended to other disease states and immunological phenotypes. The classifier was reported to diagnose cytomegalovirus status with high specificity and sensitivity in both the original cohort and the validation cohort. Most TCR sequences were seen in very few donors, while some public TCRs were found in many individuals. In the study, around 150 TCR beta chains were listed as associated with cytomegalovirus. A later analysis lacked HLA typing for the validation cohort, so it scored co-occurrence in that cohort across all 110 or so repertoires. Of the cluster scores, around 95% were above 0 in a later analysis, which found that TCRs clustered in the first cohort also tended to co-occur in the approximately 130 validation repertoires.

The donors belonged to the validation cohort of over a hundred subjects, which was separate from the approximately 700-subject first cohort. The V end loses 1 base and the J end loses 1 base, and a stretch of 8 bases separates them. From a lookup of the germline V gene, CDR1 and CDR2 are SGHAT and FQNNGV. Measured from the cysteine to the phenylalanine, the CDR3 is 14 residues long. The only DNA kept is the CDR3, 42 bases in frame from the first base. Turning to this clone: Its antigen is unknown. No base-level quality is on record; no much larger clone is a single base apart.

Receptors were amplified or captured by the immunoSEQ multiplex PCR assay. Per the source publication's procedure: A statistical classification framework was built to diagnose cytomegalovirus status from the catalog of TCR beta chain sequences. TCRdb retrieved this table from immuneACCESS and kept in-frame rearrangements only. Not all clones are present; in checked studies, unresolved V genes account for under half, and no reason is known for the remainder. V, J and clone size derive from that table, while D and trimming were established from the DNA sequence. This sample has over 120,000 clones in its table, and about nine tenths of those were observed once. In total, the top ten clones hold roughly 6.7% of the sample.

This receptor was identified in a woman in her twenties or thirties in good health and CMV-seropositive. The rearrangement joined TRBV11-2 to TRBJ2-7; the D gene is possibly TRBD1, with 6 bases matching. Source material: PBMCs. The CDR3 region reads CASSLVRGSYEQYF. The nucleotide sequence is TGTGCCAGCAGCTTAGTCAGGGGATCCTACGAGCAGTACTTC.